The subject of this entry is one T cell receptor (beta chain). Its antigen is currently unknown. This sample stems from a study of a mutant IDH1 vaccine in newly diagnosed glioma. Study-wide context: Vaccines were first given 4-6 weeks after radiotherapy alone, or with temozolomide cycles.

V lost 3 bases, J lost 2 bases, and 8 bases stayed unmatched. CDR1 is LNHDA, CDR2 SQIVND, per germline (reference sequence). The CDR3 runs to 16 residues. Only in-frame clones appear in the TCRdb table, and some are missing; sequencing was by immunoSEQ multiplex PCR. Of some 55,000 clones listed, around 89% are singletons. Regarding time point: week 5, during vaccination. Every vaccination contained 300 ug of the mutant IDH1 20-mer peptide and was paired with topical imiquimod. Those who donated had recent WHO grade 3 or 4 IDH1-mutant, ATRX-lost astrocytomas. The chain is built from TRBV19 and TRBJ2-5, with 8 bases that match TRBD1. This material consisted of PBMCs, taken from a glioma patient whose treatment included an IDH1 peptide vaccine. The TCR comes from a woman in her forties with glioma. The CDR3 loop is CASSIGWTGSQETQYF. The CDR3 bases are TGTGCCAGTAGTATTGGGTGGACAGGGTCGCAAGAGACCCAGTACTTC.